The rows below give T cell receptor beta chains drawn from one sample of a study of PD-L1 blockade in urothelial cancer. TCRdb's table, derived via immunoSEQ multiplex PCR, lists solely in-frame clones and lacks some. The data show about 82,000 clones, 85% to 95% seen once. The sequenced sample was PBMCs, obtained around atezolizumab (anti-PD-L1) treatment. The receptors were sampled from a man aged 60 to 75 with urothelial cancer. CDR3s include the opening cysteine and the closing phenylalanine or tryptophan. Fields, in order: V gene, J gene, D gene, clone size, CDR3 protein, CDR3 DNA. The D gene is left open where the match is weak. A clone size is listed for some rows: how often the clone was seen (once, few, many), or a class if it is expanded.

v_call: TRBV6-5; j_call: TRBJ2-1; d_call: NA; clone_size: NA; cdr3_aa: CASNAPGRSNEQFF; cdr3_nt: TGTGCCAGCAACGCGCCAGGGCGCTCCAATGAGCAGTTCTTC
v_call: TRBV4-2; j_call: TRBJ2-5; d_call: NA; clone_size: NA; cdr3_aa: CASSQTRGSETQYF; cdr3_nt: TGTGCCAGCAGCCAGACTAGAGGTTCGGAGACCCAGTACTTC
v_call: TRBV28; j_call: TRBJ1-2; d_call: NA; clone_size: NA; cdr3_aa: CASSFSTGNGYTF; cdr3_nt: TGTGCCAGCAGTTTCTCGACGGGGAATGGCTACACCTTC
v_call: TRBV29-1; j_call: TRBJ2-3; d_call: TRBD1; clone_size: NA; cdr3_aa: CSVTGETSTDTQYF; cdr3_nt: TGCAGCGTGACAGGGGAGACTAGCACAGATACGCAGTATTTT
v_call: TRBV29-1; j_call: TRBJ1-2; d_call: TRBD1; clone_size: once; cdr3_aa: CSVAGRGEDYGYTF; cdr3_nt: TGCAGCGTTGCGGGCAGGGGGGAGGACTATGGCTACACCTTC
v_call: TRBV7-2; j_call: TRBJ2-1; d_call: TRBD1; clone_size: once; cdr3_aa: CASSRAGTGGINEQFF; cdr3_nt: TGTGCCAGCAGCCGAGCCGGGACAGGGGGCATCAATGAGCAGTTCTTC
v_call: TRBV7-9; j_call: TRBJ2-7; d_call: TRBD2; clone_size: NA; cdr3_aa: CASSLLAGPYEQYF; cdr3_nt: TGTGCCAGCAGCTTATTAGCGGGCCCCTACGAGCAGTACTTC
v_call: TRBV5-5; j_call: TRBJ2-3; d_call: NA; clone_size: NA; cdr3_aa: CASSPIYADTQYF; cdr3_nt: TGTGCCAGCAGCCCAATCTATGCGGATACGCAGTATTTT
v_call: TRBV7-8; j_call: TRBJ1-2; d_call: TRBD1; clone_size: NA; cdr3_aa: CASSLDQGARGLNYGYTF; cdr3_nt: TGTGCCAGCAGCTTAGATCAGGGGGCGCGGGGACTTAACTATGGCTACACCTTC
v_call: TRBV7-9; j_call: TRBJ1-1; d_call: NA; clone_size: NA; cdr3_aa: CASSLLSPGVPEAFF; cdr3_nt: TGTGCCAGCAGCTTATTATCTCCGGGGGTCCCTGAAGCTTTCTTT
v_call: TRBV5-6; j_call: TRBJ1-1; d_call: NA; clone_size: few; cdr3_aa: CASTRNTEAFF; cdr3_nt: TGTGCCAGCACGAGGAACACTGAAGCTTTCTTT
v_call: TRBV27; j_call: TRBJ2-7; d_call: TRBD2; clone_size: NA; cdr3_aa: CASRDGGGSYEQYF; cdr3_nt: TGTGCCAGCAGGGACGGGGGGGGCTCCTACGAGCAGTACTTC
v_call: TRBV7-2; j_call: TRBJ2-7; d_call: NA; clone_size: NA; cdr3_aa: CASTPSTVPYEQYF; cdr3_nt: TGTGCCAGCACCCCGTCTACAGTTCCCTACGAGCAGTACTTC
v_call: TRBV9; j_call: TRBJ2-1; d_call: NA; clone_size: NA; cdr3_aa: CASSVTGTSAYNEQFF; cdr3_nt: TGTGCCAGCAGCGTTACCGGGACTTCTGCCTACAATGAGCAGTTCTTC
v_call: TRBV27; j_call: TRBJ2-7; d_call: TRBD1; clone_size: NA; cdr3_aa: CASSLKPGQGIPYEQYF; cdr3_nt: TGTGCCAGCAGTCTCAAACCAGGACAGGGAATCCCCTACGAGCAGTACTTC
v_call: TRBV7-7; j_call: TRBJ2-7; d_call: NA; clone_size: once; cdr3_aa: CASSLAGWGGEQYF; cdr3_nt: TGTGCCAGCAGCTTAGCGGGTTGGGGAGGCGAGCAGTACTTC
v_call: TRBV18; j_call: TRBJ2-3; d_call: NA; clone_size: NA; cdr3_aa: CASSRQGGGTDTQYF; cdr3_nt: TGTGCCAGCTCACGCCAGGGGGGTGGCACAGATACGCAGTATTTT
v_call: TRBV5-1; j_call: TRBJ2-7; d_call: NA; clone_size: NA; cdr3_aa: CASRPTGYSSYEQYF; cdr3_nt: TGCGCCAGCAGACCCACAGGGTATTCGTCCTACGAGCAGTACTTC
v_call: TRBV30; j_call: TRBJ1-4; d_call: TRBD1; clone_size: once; cdr3_aa: CAWSVPGTANEKLFF; cdr3_nt: TGTGCCTGGAGTGTACCGGGGACAGCTAATGAAAAACTGTTTTTT
v_call: TRBV6-1; j_call: TRBJ2-2; d_call: TRBD2; clone_size: NA; cdr3_aa: CASSAGRGGTTGELFF; cdr3_nt: TGTGCCAGCAGTGCGGGGCGGGGGGGCACTACCGGGGAGCTGTTTTTT
v_call: TRBV7-9; j_call: TRBJ2-3; d_call: TRBD1; clone_size: NA; cdr3_aa: CASSPSPRGPSTDTQYF; cdr3_nt: TGTGCCAGCAGCCCCTCCCCTAGGGGGCCTAGCACAGATACGCAGTATTTT
v_call: TRBV7-9; j_call: TRBJ2-7; d_call: TRBD2; clone_size: NA; cdr3_aa: CASSWGGRASYEQYF; cdr3_nt: TGTGCCAGCAGCTGGGGAGGGAGGGCCTCCTACGAGCAGTACTTC